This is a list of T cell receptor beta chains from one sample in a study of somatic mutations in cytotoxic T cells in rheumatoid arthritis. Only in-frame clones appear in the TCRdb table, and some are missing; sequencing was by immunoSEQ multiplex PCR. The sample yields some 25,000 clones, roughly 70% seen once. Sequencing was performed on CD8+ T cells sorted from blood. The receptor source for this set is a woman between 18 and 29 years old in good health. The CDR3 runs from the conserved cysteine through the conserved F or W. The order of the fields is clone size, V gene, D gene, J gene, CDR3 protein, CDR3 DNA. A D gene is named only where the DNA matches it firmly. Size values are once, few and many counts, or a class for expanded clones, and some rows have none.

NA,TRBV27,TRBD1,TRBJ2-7,CASSLGGQGASKQYF,TGTGCCAGCAGTTTAGGGGGACAGGGGGCGAGTAAGCAGTACTTC
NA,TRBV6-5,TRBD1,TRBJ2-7,CASRRTGESEQYF,TGTGCCAGCAGGAGGACAGGGGAGAGCGAGCAGTACTTC
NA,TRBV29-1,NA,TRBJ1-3,CSVALGATGNTIYF,TGCAGCGTTGCTCTGGGGGCCACTGGAAACACCATATATTTT
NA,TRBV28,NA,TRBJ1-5,CASSLFVGSNQPQHF,TGTGCCAGCAGTTTATTTGTAGGGAGCAATCAGCCCCAGCATTTT
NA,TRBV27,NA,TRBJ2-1,CASSFEGGNEQFF,TGTGCCAGCAGTTTTGAGGGTGGCAATGAGCAGTTCTTC
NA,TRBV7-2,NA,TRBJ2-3,CASEPSSTDTQYF,TGTGCCAGCGAGCCCTCTAGCACAGATACGCAGTATTTT
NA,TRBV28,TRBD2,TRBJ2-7,CASRQSTSGRAPSYEQYF,TGTGCCAGCAGGCAATCGACTAGCGGGAGGGCTCCCTCCTACGAGCAGTACTTC
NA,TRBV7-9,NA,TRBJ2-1,CASSSSEFSYNEQFF,TGTGCCAGCAGCTCTAGCGAGTTCTCCTACAATGAGCAGTTCTTC
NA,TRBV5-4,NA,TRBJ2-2,CASSPPGEPTGELFF,TGTGCCAGCAGCCCGCCTGGGGAGCCCACCGGGGAGCTGTTTTTT
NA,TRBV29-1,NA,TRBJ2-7,CSVVRGEYEQYF,TGCAGCGTTGTCAGGGGCGAATACGAGCAGTACTTC
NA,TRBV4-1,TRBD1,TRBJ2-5,CASSQEGQVGQETQYF,TGCGCCAGCAGCCAAGAAGGACAGGTTGGACAAGAGACCCAGTACTTC
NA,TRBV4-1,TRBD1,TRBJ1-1,CASSQDRGRGTEAFF,TGCGCCAGCAGCCAAGACAGGGGGCGGGGCACTGAAGCTTTCTTT
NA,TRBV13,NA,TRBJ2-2,CASTWTDANTGELFF,TGTGCCAGCACCTGGACAGACGCGAACACCGGGGAGCTGTTTTTT
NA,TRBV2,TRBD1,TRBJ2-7,CASRGTGEYEQYF,TGTGCCAGCCGGGGGACAGGGGAATACGAGCAGTACTTC
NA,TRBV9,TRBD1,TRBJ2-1,CASSEDRGYHEQFF,TGTGCCAGCAGCGAGGACAGGGGTTACCATGAGCAGTTCTTC
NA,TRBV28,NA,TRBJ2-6,CASSPTDNSGANVLTF,TGTGCCAGCAGTCCCACCGACAACTCTGGGGCCAACGTCCTGACTTTC
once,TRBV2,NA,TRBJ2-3,CASSVTLTRTDTQYF,TGTGCCAGCAGTGTGACACTCACCCGCACAGATACGCAGTATTTT
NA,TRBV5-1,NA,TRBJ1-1,CASSLVAVNTEAFF,TGCGCCAGCAGCTTGGTGGCAGTGAACACTGAAGCTTTCTTT
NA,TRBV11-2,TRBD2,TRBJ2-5,CASSYSGGVETQYF,TGTGCCAGCAGCTATAGTGGGGGGGTTGAGACCCAGTACTTC
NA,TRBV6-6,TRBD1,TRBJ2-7,CASSSRTGGGEQYF,TGTGCCAGCAGTTCTCGGACAGGGGGCGGCGAGCAGTACTTC
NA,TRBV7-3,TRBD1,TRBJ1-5,CASSSGTRGHNQPQHF,TGTGCCAGCAGCTCAGGGACAAGGGGGCACAATCAGCCCCAGCATTTT
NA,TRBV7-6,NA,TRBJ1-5,CASSLSGYNQPQHF,TGTGCCAGCAGCCTTTCAGGGTATAATCAGCCCCAGCATTTT
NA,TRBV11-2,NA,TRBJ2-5,CASSLVGGGQETQYF,TGTGCCAGCAGCTTAGTCGGGGGCGGACAAGAGACCCAGTACTTC
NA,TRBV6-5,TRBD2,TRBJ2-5,CATTLAGGLGETQYF,TGTGCCACCACCTTAGCGGGGGGGCTCGGAGAGACCCAGTACTTC
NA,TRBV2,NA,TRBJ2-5,CASSAWDQETQYF,TGTGCCAGCAGTGCGTGGGACCAAGAGACCCAGTACTTC
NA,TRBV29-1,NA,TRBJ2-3,CSGYTDTQYF,TGCAGCGGATACACAGATACGCAGTATTTT
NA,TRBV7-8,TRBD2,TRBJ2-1,CASSLRAGTSLNEQFF,TGTGCCAGCAGCTTAAGGGCCGGGACTAGCCTAAATGAGCAGTTCTTC
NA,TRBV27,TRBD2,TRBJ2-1,CASSLGTSGVNEQFF,TGTGCCAGCAGTTTGGGGACTAGCGGGGTCAATGAGCAGTTCTTC
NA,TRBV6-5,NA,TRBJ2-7,CASSYGRTYEQYF,TGTGCCAGCAGTTACGGCAGGACCTACGAGCAGTACTTC
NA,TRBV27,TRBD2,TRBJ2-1,CASSTPSGRAYNEQFF,TGTGCCAGCAGTACCCCTAGCGGGAGGGCCTACAATGAGCAGTTCTTC
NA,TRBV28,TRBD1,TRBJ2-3,CASSPRHRGAQYF,TGTGCCAGCAGTCCCCGGCACAGGGGGGCGCAGTATTTT
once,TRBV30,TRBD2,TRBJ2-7,CASSTGTINSYEQYF,TGTGCCTCCTCAACCGGGACTATTAACTCCTACGAGCAGTACTTC
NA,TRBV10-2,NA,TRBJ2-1,CASRAGTHNEQFF,TGCGCCAGCAGGGCCGGGACACATAATGAGCAGTTCTTC
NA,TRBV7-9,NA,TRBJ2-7,CASSQERDAYEQYF,TGTGCCAGCAGCCAAGAAAGGGACGCCTACGAGCAGTACTTC
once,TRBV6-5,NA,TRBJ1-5,CASSWGLDQPQHF,TGTGCCAGCAGTTGGGGGTTGGATCAGCCCCAGCATTTT
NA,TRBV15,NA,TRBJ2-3,CATSRVGGRDTDTQYF,TGTGCCACCAGCAGAGTAGGGGGTAGAGACACAGATACGCAGTATTTT
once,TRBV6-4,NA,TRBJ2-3,CASSDVPRSTDTQYF,TGTGCCAGCAGTGACGTACCAAGAAGCACAGATACGCAGTATTTT
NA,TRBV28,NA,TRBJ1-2,CASSLSGAELLNYGYTF,TGTGCCAGCAGTTTAAGCGGGGCAGAACTCCTTAACTATGGCTACACCTTC
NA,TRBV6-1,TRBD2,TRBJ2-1,CASSSGLHNEQFF,TGTGCCAGCAGCTCGGGACTACACAATGAGCAGTTCTTC
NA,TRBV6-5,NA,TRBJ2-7,CASSLSRDYEQYF,TGTGCCAGCAGCCTCAGTAGGGACTACGAGCAGTACTTC
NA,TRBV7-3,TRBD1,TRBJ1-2,CASSLGMVGQAIYGYTF,TGTGCCAGCAGCTTAGGAATGGTGGGACAGGCCATCTATGGCTACACCTTC
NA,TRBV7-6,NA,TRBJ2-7,CASSLGRGTEEQYF,TGTGCCAGCAGCTTAGGTCGCGGGACGGAGGAGCAGTACTTC